The rows below give T cell receptor beta chains drawn from one sample of a study of T cell changes during pregnancy in multiple sclerosis. Profiled with immunoSEQ multiplex PCR; TCRdb holds only in-frame clones, not every one. The sample has roughly 71,000 clones; 90% to 95% are singletons. This specimen was peripheral blood, taken in the first trimester of pregnancy. Source of these receptors: a female donor in good health, enrolled as a control in a pregnancy study. The CDR3 runs from the conserved cysteine through the conserved F or W. A D gene is named only where the DNA matches it firmly. Clone size, where shown, is once, few, many, or a class for clones that have expanded.

TRBV6-5	NA	NA	15	TRBJ2-1	CASSYSAGSYNEQFF	TGTGCCAGCAGTTACTCCGCGGGAAGTTACAATGAGCAGTTCTTC
TRBV9	NA	TRBD2	13	TRBJ2-7	CASSVGVAGVQYF	TGTGCCAGCAGCGTAGGGGTAGCGGGAGTCCAGTACTTC
TRBV28	NA	NA	14	TRBJ1-3	CASTIQGAGNTIYF	TGTGCCAGCACCATACAGGGTGCAGGAAACACCATATATTTT
TRBV19	NA	NA	15	TRBJ1-5	CASSIWQDSNQPQHF	TGTGCCAGTAGTATTTGGCAGGATAGCAATCAGCCCCAGCATTTT
TRBV6-1	NA	NA	14	TRBJ1-1	CASIPRRQPIEAFF	TGTGCCAGCATCCCTCGGAGACAGCCGATTGAAGCTTTCTTT
TRBV25-1	NA	NA	13	TRBJ1-3	CASSVVAGNTIYF	TGTGCCAGCAGTGTTGTAGCTGGAAACACCATATATTTT
TRBV5-4	NA	TRBD1	13	TRBJ1-1	CASSVTGGTEAFF	TGTGCCAGCAGCGTGACAGGGGGGACTGAAGCTTTCTTT
TRBV5-8	NA	NA	16	TRBJ1-1	CASSLYLQGVDTEAFF	TGTGCCAGCAGCTTGTACTTACAGGGCGTGGACACTGAAGCTTTCTTT
TRBV20-1	NA	NA	10	TRBJ2-3	CSASIDTQYF	TGCAGTGCTAGTATTGATACGCAGTATTTT
TRBV5-1	NA	TRBD1	14	TRBJ2-7	CASSTGTGGIEQYF	TGCGCCAGCAGTACGGGGACAGGGGGAATAGAGCAGTACTTC
TRBV28	NA	TRBD1	15	TRBJ1-4	CASSSLTGANEKLFF	TGTGCCAGCAGTTCCTTGACAGGGGCGAACGAAAAACTGTTTTTT
TRBV29-1	NA	NA	13	TRBJ1-1	CSVERTQNTEAFF	TGCAGCGTTGAGAGGACTCAGAACACTGAAGCTTTCTTT
TRBV6-1	once	TRBD2	13	TRBJ2-7	CASTLVAGYEQYF	TGTGCCAGCACTCTGGTAGCGGGCTACGAGCAGTACTTC
TRBV4-1	few	NA	13	TRBJ2-1	CASSLGLRDEQFF	TGCGCCAGCAGCCTTGGACTAAGGGATGAGCAGTTCTTC
TRBV5-1	NA	TRBD1	15	TRBJ1-2	CASSFGTGDNYGYTF	TGCGCCAGCAGCTTTGGGACAGGGGATAACTATGGCTACACCTTC
TRBV6-1	NA	TRBD2	15	TRBJ2-1	CASSAGLAGGVEQFF	TGTGCCAGCAGTGCCGGACTAGCGGGAGGGGTTGAGCAGTTCTTC
TRBV7-9	NA	NA	14	TRBJ2-2	CASSLDRSTGELFF	TGTGCCAGCAGCTTAGACAGATCGACCGGGGAGCTGTTTTTT
TRBV15	NA	NA	14	TRBJ2-7	CATRGGAVSYEQCF	TGTGCCACCAGGGGGGGGGCAGTCTCCTACGAGCAGTGCTTC
TRBV28	once	TRBD1	17	TRBJ1-1	CASSFEGARVGNTEAFF	TGTGCCAGCAGTTTTGAGGGGGCGCGTGTTGGGAACACTGAAGCTTTCTTT
TRBV7-2	NA	NA	15	TRBJ1-5	CASSLVGSLGQPQHF	TGTGCCAGCAGCTTAGTCGGGTCCCTTGGGCAGCCCCAGCATTTT
TRBV28	NA	NA	14	TRBJ1-2	CATLWGGLGYGYTF	TGTGCCACCCTCTGGGGGGGCCTGGGCTATGGCTACACCTTC
TRBV5-1	NA	NA	14	TRBJ2-5	CASSPPREQETQYF	TGCGCCAGCAGCCCACCCCGGGAGCAAGAGACCCAGTACTTC